What follows is one T cell receptor beta chain and its context. Residents of around 24 US areas, aged 18 to 89 years, made up the participants. Participants' own reports of clinical history determined their cohort assignment. This entry belongs to a study of blood T cell repertoires in COVID-19. Study overall: From the United States, Italy and Spain came samples of acute and convalescent COVID-19. The cDNA or gDNA used as material had been derived from T cells, B-cell-depleted T cells, or PBMCs.

Generated by immunoSEQ multiplex PCR, the TCRdb table keeps only in-frame clones and is missing some. The table has about 200,000 clones, roughly 89% seen once. The germline gives CDR1 MNHEY, CDR2 SMNVEV (reference sequence). The V end was cut by 4 bases, the J end by 1 base, with 15 bases between. The CDR3 has 16 residues. This sequence joins TRBV27 and TRBJ2-3; D is possibly TRBD2 (6 bases). The sequence came from a woman in her thirties with acute COVID-19. The sample comprised PBMCs or T cells enriched from blood (not recorded which). The CDR3, as DNA: TGTGCCAGCAGTTCCCGGACTACCCGCGGCACAGATACGCAGTATTTT. Its protein is CASSSRTTRGTDTQYF.